This T cell receptor (beta chain) was obtained from a study of tumor and adjacent non-tumor tissue in lung cancer. Three rounds of nested PCR, following a modified ARM-PCR protocol, produced the TCRbeta library. MiXCR was run by TCRdb on the multiplex PCR reads, yielding one entry per CDR3 protein. In the table there are 120,000 or so distinct CDR3 sequences, 66% of which are singletons. The CDR3 contains 17 residues. The V gene's germline CDR1 is SGHVS and CDR2 FQNEAQ. Trimming cost V 5 bases and J 5 bases, with 24 bases left between them. This sample's RNA came from whole unsorted tissue. Sequencing used lung tumor tissue. The V gene is TRBV7-8, the J gene TRBJ1-1, with D perhaps TRBD1 (5 bases). This sequence was found in a man aged 30 to 39 with non-small cell lung cancer. CDR3 coding DNA: TGTGCCAGCAGCCCCCTGGATGGGGCATCGGGAAGGACTGAAGCTTTCTTT. This sequence encodes CASSPLDGASGRTEAFF.